The sequence of this T cell receptor (beta chain) was determined in a study of CXCR3-negative and CXCR3-positive naive CD8 T cells. With respect to this clonotype: Its antigen remains unknown.

The V gene's germline CDR1 is LNHDA and CDR2 SQIVND (reference sequence). CDR3 length: 14 amino acids. Whole-study results and caveats: Naive cells positive for CXCR3 carried more hydrophobic TRB CDR3s than CXCR3-negative ones. Memory CD8+ T cell repertoires were far less diverse than both naive subsets.

It was by 5' RACE with UMI labels that the TRB cDNA libraries were prepared. TCRdb reanalyzed the 5' RACE reads and collapses them to one entry per CDR3 protein, without DNA. Seen in this sample are around 110,000 distinct CDR3 sequences; the ten most common clones hold over 0.35%. This receptor was obtained from a human donor in good health. Some clones in this sample may be carry-over from other donors' samples. The sample taken for sequencing was naive CXCR3+ CD8+ T cells from blood. Subset denoted: CD45RO-CCR7+CD27+CD95- naive CD8+ T cells expressing CXCR3 (TNR3+). This sequence joins TRBV19 and TRBJ1-1; the TCRdb D gene call, TRBD1, has no DNA to confirm it. The CDR3 is CASTNGAGHTEAFF.